These 17 T cell receptor beta chains were sequenced from one sample in a study of neurological immune-mediated disorders (dated 2019 in TCRdb). Libraries came from 5' RACE. TCRdb names Illumina HiSeq 2500 as the instrument used. The raw public data were reprocessed by TCRdb itself: fastp quality trimming at Q25, MiXCR clonotype calling, in-frame beta chains only. Each CDR3 protein appears once, grouped with its most common genes and DNA. Across this sample there are about 59,000 distinct CDR3 sequences, with over 3.5% seen only once. Together, the top ten hold under 2.5% of the sample. Sequenced material: PBMCs. Receptor source: a woman aged 45-65 years with multiple sclerosis.

This clonotype was detected ten times or more. The gene calls are TRBV7-9 and TRBJ2-5; unclear D gene. Germline CDR1 and CDR2: SEHNR and FQNEAQ (reference sequence). This CDR3 is 14 amino acids long. V was cut by 3 bases and J by 6 bases, with 14 bases left in between. CDR3 region: CASSFKGYNQTQYF. DNA for the CDR3: TGTGCCAGCAGCTTTAAGGGCTATAACCAGACCCAGTACTTC.

This clonotype was picked up many times. This chain connects TRBV28 to TRBJ2-7; 14 bases agree with TRBD2. CDR3 length: 15 residues. Trimming removed 3 bases from V and 6 bases from J; junction bases left unmatched: 4. Per germline, CDR1 MDHEN and CDR2 SYDVKM. This CDR3 reads CASSLIGTSGGEQYF. CDR3 DNA sequence: TGTGCCAGCAGTTTGATCGGGACTAGCGGGGGCGAGCAGTACTTC.

J is TRBJ1-2 and V is TRBV5-4; 8 positions match TRBD1. There are 15 residues in the CDR3. With V trimmed by 7 bases and J by 4 bases, 12 bases remained unmatched. The germline V gene encodes CDR1 SGHNT and CDR2 YYREEE (reference sequence). The chain's CDR3 is CASGARRQGSYGYTF. In nucleotides, the CDR3 is TGTGCCAGCGGAGCCCGTCGACAGGGGTCCTATGGCTACACCTTC.

This clonotype was found many times. The chain couples TRBV29-1 to TRBJ1-4; D gene unclear. The CDR3 consists of 13 residues. The V and J ends lost 4 bases and 7 bases respectively, with 13 bases between them. Germline V gene sequence: CDR1 SQVTM, CDR2 ANQGSEA. The CDR3 DNA reads as TGCAGCGTTGCGGGTCCTGATGGTGAAAAACTGTTTTTT. Its translation: CSVAGPDGEKLFF.

This clonotype was counted ten times or more. The chain has TRBV7-2 and TRBJ2-5; D gene uncertain. Germline CDR1 is SGHTA and CDR2 is FQGNSA. The CDR3 runs to 12 residues. V was pared by 5 bases and J by 4 bases, with 8 bases between. The CDR3 DNA sequence: TGTGCCAGCAGCCGGCCGGGAGAGACCCAGTACTTC. It is translated as CASSRPGETQYF. The whole variable domain, remainder taken from reference TRBV7-2 and TRBJ2-5, is GAGVSQSPSNKVTEKGKDVELRCDPISGHTALYWYRQSLGQGLEFLIYFQGNSAPDKSGLPSDRFSAERTGGSVSTLTIQRTQQEDSAVYLCASSRPGETQYFGPGTRLLVL.

This clonotype occurred many times. The chain couples TRBV5-1 to TRBJ1-4; a weak D match, TRBD1 (5 bases). This CDR3 spans 16 amino acids. In germline, CDR1 is SGHRS, CDR2 YFSETQ. V was clipped by 1 base and J by 0 bases, with 10 bases between them. CDR3 amino acids: CASSLSGGTTNEKLFF. DNA for the CDR3: TGCGCCAGCAGCTTGTCCGGGGGTACAACTAATGAAAAACTGTTTTTT.

This clonotype was detected only a few times. The CDR3 DNA follows: TGTGCCAGCAGAAGGGGACAGGGTAATCAAGAGACCCAGTACTTC. It encodes CASRRGQGNQETQYF. V is TRBV6-6 and J is TRBJ2-5; 9 bases are shared with TRBD1. Germline CDR1 MNHNY, CDR2 SVGAGI (reference sequence). The CDR3 has 15 amino acids. V shed 6 bases and J 2 bases; nucleotides not matched to a gene: 7.

This clonotype has ten or more counts. This chain joins TRBV20-1 and TRBJ2-5; no clear D. V lost 0 bases and J lost 5, with 10 bases in between. Looked up from germline, CDR1 is DFQATT and CDR2 is SNEGSKA (reference sequence). The CDR3 loop spans 13 amino acids. The chain's CDR3 is CSARDRVKETQYF. DNA for the CDR3: TGCAGTGCTAGAGATCGGGTTAAGGAGACCCAGTACTTC.

This clonotype was found many times. The chain links TRBV2 to TRBJ2-1, with 13 bases fitting TRBD2. This CDR3 is 15 amino acids long. Germline lookup yields CDR1 SNHLY and CDR2 FYNNEI. J lost 9 bases, V lost 6 bases, and 8 bases had no gene match. The CDR3 DNA follows: TGTGCCAGCAGCGAGGGGGGGACTAGCGGGGTTGAGCAGTTCTTC. This gives the protein CASSEGGTSGVEQFF.

This clonotype appeared a few times. The chain carries TRBV20-1 and TRBJ2-5; D gene ambiguous. The CDR3 has 13 amino acids. V was clipped by 1 base and J by 9 bases, with 15 bases between them. Germline V gene lookup returns CDR1 DFQATT and CDR2 SNEGSKA (reference sequence). CDR3 in amino acids: CSARGSPRSSQYF. The DNA for the CDR3 is TGCAGTGCTAGAGGGTCCCCTAGGAGTTCCCAGTACTTC.

This clonotype has a count of ten or more. The rearrangement uses TRBV20-1 and TRBJ2-1; maybe TRBD2 (6 bases). Trimming took off 6 bases at V and 6 bases at J, with 18 bases between the two ends. This CDR3 is built from 14 residues. Germline V gives CDR1 DFQATT, CDR2 SNEGSKA (reference sequence). The CDR3 loop is CSAPGLLDRNEQFF. In nucleotides, the CDR3 is TGCAGTGCGCCGGGACTCCTTGACCGCAATGAGCAGTTCTTC.

This clonotype was seen at least ten times. This chain links TRBV5-6 with TRBJ2-2, with 7 nucleotides matching TRBD2. This CDR3 has 16 residues. In germline, CDR1 is SGHDT, CDR2 YYEEEE. J was trimmed by 6 bases and V by 2 bases; bases with no gene match: 10. The CDR3 nucleotides are TGTGCCAGCAGCTTTGGTCTAGCGGTCCCTGCCGGGGAGCTGTTTTTT. Translated, it gives CASSFGLAVPAGELFF.

This clonotype was detected ten times or more. The J gene is TRBJ1-3, the V gene TRBV12-3 or TRBV12-4; the D is unclear. Deletions cut 7 bases from V and 0 bases from J, with 10 bases between. This CDR3 contains 14 residues. The CDR3 coding sequence is TGTGCCAGCACCCTACAGAGCTCTGGAAACACCATATATTTT. Amino acids: CASTLQSSGNTIYF.

About this clonotype: Since a much larger clone is just one base distant, this may be a read error. The chain carries TRBV6-4 and TRBJ2-2; D is uncertain. This CDR3 spans 13 amino acids. Germline loops: CDR1 MRHNA, CDR2 SNTAGT. The chain's CDR3 is CANSDSEVGELFF. CDR3 in DNA: TGTGCCAACAGTGACTCTGAGGTCGGGGAGCTGTTTTTT.

This clonotype has ten or more counts. V and J are TRBV29-1 and TRBJ2-4; 11 bases fit TRBD2. After removal of 4 bases from V and 7 bases from J, the junction contained 3 bases not matched to a gene. The germline V gene encodes CDR1 SQVTM and CDR2 ANQGSEA. The CDR3 has 13 amino acids. As DNA, the CDR3 is TGCAGCGTTGTCCTAGCGGGAGGTAACATTCAGTACTTC. Translation: CSVVLAGGNIQYF.

This clonotype was recorded many times. This chain joins TRBV20-1 and TRBJ2-1; 7 nucleotides align to TRBD2. CDR1 is DFQATT and CDR2 is SNEGSKA in the germline V gene (reference sequence). With V trimmed by 7 bases and J by 0 bases, 9 bases remained unmatched. The CDR3 spans 15 residues. The CDR3 nucleotides read TGCAGTGGCCTATCTAGCGGTAGCTCCTACAATGAGCAGTTCTTC. Its protein product is CSGLSSGSSYNEQFF.

This clonotype came up many times. The V gene is TRBV7-2, the J gene TRBJ2-3; no reliable D call. This CDR3 contains 12 residues. The V end lost 5 bases, the J end lost 0 bases, and 3 bases lay between the germline ends. The germline CDR1 and CDR2 sequences are SGHTA and FQGNSA. The CDR3 spells CASSKSTDTQYF. The CDR3 nucleotides are TGTGCCAGCAGCAAGAGCACAGATACGCAGTATTTT.